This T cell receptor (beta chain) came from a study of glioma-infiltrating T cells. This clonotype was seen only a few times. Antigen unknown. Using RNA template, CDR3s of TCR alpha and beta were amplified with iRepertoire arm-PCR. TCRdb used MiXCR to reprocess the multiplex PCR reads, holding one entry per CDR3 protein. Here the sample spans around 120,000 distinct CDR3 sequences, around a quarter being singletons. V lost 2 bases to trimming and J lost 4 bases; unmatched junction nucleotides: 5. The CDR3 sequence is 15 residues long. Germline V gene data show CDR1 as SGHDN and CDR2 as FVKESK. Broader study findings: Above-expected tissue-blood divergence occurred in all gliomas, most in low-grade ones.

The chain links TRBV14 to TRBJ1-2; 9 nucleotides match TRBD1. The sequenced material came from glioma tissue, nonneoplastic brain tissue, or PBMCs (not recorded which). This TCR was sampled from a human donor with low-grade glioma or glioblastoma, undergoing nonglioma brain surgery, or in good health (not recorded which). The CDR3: CASSQTRQGGYGYTF. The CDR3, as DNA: TGTGCCAGCAGCCAAACCCGACAGGGGGGCTATGGCTACACCTTC.